This TCR beta chain was identified during a study of technical replicates of blood from a few donors. Profiling relied on immunoSEQ multiplex PCR, and the TCRdb table lists in-frame clones only, not all of them. The table lists about 82,000 clones, 95% to 96% of them singletons. The ends lost 6 bases at V and 2 bases at J; junction bases unmatched: 11. Germline CDR1 is SGHNT and CDR2 is YYREEE (reference sequence). This CDR3 spans 16 amino acids. This chain links TRBV5-4 with TRBJ2-5; 9 nucleotides align to TRBD2. The sequencing sample was made of T cells isolated from PBMCs. The origin of this receptor is a human donor in good health. The CDR3 reads CASNVGSSGTQETQYF. In DNA, the CDR3 is TGTGCCAGCAACGTCGGGTCTAGCGGGACTCAAGAGACCCAGTACTTC.